This TCR beta chain stems from a study of T cell responses to AZD1222 COVID-19 vaccine. Comments on this clone: Its antigen is still unknown.

Findings and limits, study-wide: Spike-wide coverage was observed for vaccine-associated CD4 TCRs, with dominant responses at 160-218 and 743-854. In all cases, repertoires were sampled only after the peak T cell response.

The ends were cut back, 5 bases at V and 5 bases at J, with 12 bases in the middle. In germline, CDR1 is SQVTM, CDR2 ANQGSEA. The CDR3 length is 13 residues. Assay used: immunoSEQ multiplex PCR; TCRdb lists only in-frame clones, some missing. This table holds 140,000 or so clones, about nine tenths found once. The origin of this receptor is an adult in good health. This chain uses TRBV29-1 with TRBJ1-4, with a tentative D call TRBD1 (6 bases). The specimen comprised peripheral blood, sampled on day 0 of AZD1222 vaccination. The CDR3 DNA is TGCAGCGTTACCGACAGGACCAATGAAAAACTGTTTTTT. It specifies CSVTDRTNEKLFF.